This TCR beta chain stems from a study of cytomegalovirus exposure and HLA in healthy donors. The PCR contained 60 Vbeta and 13 Jbeta primers. TCRdb keeps only in-frame clones here, not all; method: immunoSEQ multiplex PCR. The sample lists approximately 240,000 clones; approximately 80% were seen once. The clonotype comes from a woman between 40 and 50 years old in good health and CMV-seronegative. Sequencing was carried out using PBMCs.

The CDR3 here is CASSLDPQLGADTQYF. The CDR3 coding sequence is TGTGCCAGCAGTTTAGACCCTCAATTGGGAGCAGATACGCAGTATTTT. The J gene is TRBJ2-3, the V gene TRBV27; D is possibly TRBD2 (5 bases). CDR1 and CDR2 (germline): MNHEY, SMNVEV (reference sequence). The CDR3 has 16 amino acids. V lost 2 bases and J 4 bases, leaving 16 bases between the germline ends.